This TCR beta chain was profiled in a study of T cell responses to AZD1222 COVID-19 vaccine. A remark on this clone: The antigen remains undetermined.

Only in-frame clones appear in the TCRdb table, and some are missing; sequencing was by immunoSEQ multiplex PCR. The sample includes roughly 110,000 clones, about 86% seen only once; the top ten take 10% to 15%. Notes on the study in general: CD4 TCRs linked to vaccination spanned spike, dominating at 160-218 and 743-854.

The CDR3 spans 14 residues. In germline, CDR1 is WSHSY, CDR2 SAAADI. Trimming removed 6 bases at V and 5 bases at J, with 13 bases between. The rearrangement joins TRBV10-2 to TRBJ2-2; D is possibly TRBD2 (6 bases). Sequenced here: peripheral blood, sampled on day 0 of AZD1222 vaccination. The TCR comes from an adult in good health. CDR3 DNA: TGCGCCAGCAGGACAGTCGGGGGAACCGGGGAGCTGTTTTTT. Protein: CASRTVGGTGELFF.